This entry is about one T cell receptor (beta chain). Trimming took off 4 bases at V and 11 bases at J, with 18 bases between the two ends. CDR1 and CDR2 (germline): SGHAT, FQDESV (reference sequence). The CDR3 sequence is 14 residues long. This specimen comes from a study of blood T cell repertoires in COVID-19. Libraries were prepared by immunoSEQ multiplex PCR; TCRdb keeps only in-frame clonotypes and omits some of them. The data contain over 200,000 clones, about 85% of them singletons. The study drew participants aged about 18 to 89 years from fewer than 30 US areas. In Cohort 3, a recovered donor had either two negative PCRs, clearance, or symptom resolution.

The receptor comes from a man younger than 45 who had recovered from COVID-19. The chain combines TRBV11-1 with TRBJ1-5; D remains unclear. Sequencing input: PBMCs or T cells enriched from blood (not recorded which). CDR3 protein: CASSYGLPVWAQHF. CDR3 DNA: TGTGCCAGCAGCTACGGACTCCCTGTTTGGGCCCAGCATTTT.